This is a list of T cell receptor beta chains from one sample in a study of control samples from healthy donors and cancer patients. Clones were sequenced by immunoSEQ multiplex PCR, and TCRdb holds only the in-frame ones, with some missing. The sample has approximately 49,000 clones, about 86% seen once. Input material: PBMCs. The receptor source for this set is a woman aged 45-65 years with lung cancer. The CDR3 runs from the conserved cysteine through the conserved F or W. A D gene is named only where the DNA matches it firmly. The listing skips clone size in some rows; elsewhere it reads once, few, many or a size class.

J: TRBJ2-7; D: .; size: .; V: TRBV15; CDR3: CATSSSGTSYEQYF; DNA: TGTGCCACCAGCAGCTCAGGGACGTCCTACGAGCAGTACTTC
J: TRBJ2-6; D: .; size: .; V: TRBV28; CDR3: CASSLDTHSGANVLTF; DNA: TGTGCCAGCAGTTTAGACACCCACTCTGGGGCCAACGTCCTGACTTTC
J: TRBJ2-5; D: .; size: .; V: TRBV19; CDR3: CASSIDGRRETQYF; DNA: TGTGCCAGTAGTATAGATGGACGACGGGAGACCCAGTACTTC
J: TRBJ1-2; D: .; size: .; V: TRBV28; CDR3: CASSLSFANYGYTF; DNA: TGTGCCAGCAGTTTATCTTTCGCGAACTATGGCTACACCTTC
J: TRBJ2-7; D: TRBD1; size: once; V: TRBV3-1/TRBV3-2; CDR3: CASSHSTGAYEQYF; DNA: TGTGCCAGCAGCCATTCGACAGGGGCCTACGAGCAGTACTTC
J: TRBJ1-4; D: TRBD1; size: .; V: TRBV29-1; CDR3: CSVGWTGAVEKLFF; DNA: TGCAGCGTTGGCTGGACAGGGGCGGTGGAAAAACTGTTTTTT
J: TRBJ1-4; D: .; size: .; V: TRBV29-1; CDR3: CSVETWGEKLFF; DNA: TGCAGCGTTGAAACCTGGGGTGAAAAACTGTTTTTT
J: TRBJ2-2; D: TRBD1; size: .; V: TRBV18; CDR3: CASSSGQYTGELFF; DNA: TGTGCCAGCTCATCGGGACAGTACACCGGGGAGCTGTTTTTT
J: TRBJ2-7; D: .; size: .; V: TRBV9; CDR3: CASSVGTGRGHEQYF; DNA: TGTGCCAGCAGCGTAGGAACAGGGAGGGGCCACGAGCAGTACTTC
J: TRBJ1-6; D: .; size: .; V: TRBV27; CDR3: CASSPLTEYNSPLHF; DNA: TGTGCCAGCAGTCCACTGACAGAATATAATTCACCCCTCCACTTT
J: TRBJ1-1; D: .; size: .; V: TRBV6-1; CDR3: CASSFADGNTEAFF; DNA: TGTGCCAGCAGTTTCGCGGACGGGAACACTGAAGCTTTCTTT
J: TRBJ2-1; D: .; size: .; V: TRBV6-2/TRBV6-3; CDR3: CASSYLDRHEQFF; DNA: TGTGCCAGCAGTTATCTTGACAGGCATGAGCAGTTCTTC
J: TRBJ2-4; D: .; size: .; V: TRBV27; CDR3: CASSNGGMNIQYF; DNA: TGTGCCAGCAGTAATGGAGGGATGAACATTCAGTACTTC
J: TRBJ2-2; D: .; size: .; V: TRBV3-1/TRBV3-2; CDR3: CASSQGLGRMRGTGELFF; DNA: TGTGCCAGCAGCCAAGGCCTCGGCCGCATGCGGGGCACCGGGGAGCTGTTTTTT
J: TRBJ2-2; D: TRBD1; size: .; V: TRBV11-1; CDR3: CASSATGGANTGELFF; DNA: TGTGCCAGCAGCGCAACAGGGGGCGCGAACACCGGGGAGCTGTTTTTT
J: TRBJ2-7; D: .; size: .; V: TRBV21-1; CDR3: CASSTYTSRAAYEQYF; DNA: TGTGCCAGCAGCACCTACACTAGCAGAGCAGCTTACGAGCAGTACTTC
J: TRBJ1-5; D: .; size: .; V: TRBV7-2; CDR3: CASSLGHNQPQHF; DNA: TGTGCCAGCAGCTTGGGTCACAATCAGCCCCAGCATTTT
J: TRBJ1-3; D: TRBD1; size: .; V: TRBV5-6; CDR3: CASSQDRANTIYF; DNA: TGTGCCAGCAGCCAGGACAGGGCCAACACCATATATTTT
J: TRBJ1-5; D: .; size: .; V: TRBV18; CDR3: CASSPDGPNQPQHF; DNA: TGTGCCAGCTCACCCGACGGACCCAATCAGCCCCAGCATTTT
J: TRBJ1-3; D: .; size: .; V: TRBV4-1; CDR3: CASSHIGSGNTIYF; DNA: TGCGCCAGCAGCCATATCGGCTCTGGAAACACCATATATTTT
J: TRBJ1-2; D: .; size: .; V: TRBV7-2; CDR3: CASSSQTGDYGYTF; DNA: TGTGCCAGCAGCTCCCAGACGGGGGACTATGGCTACACCTTC
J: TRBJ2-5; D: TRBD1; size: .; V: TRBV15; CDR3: CATSRGTTGQGETQYF; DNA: TGTGCCACCAGCAGAGGGACTACTGGACAGGGAGAGACCCAGTACTTC
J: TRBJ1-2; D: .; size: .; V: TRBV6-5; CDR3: CASSVDSVYGYTF; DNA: TGTGCCAGCTCTGTAGACAGCGTTTATGGCTACACCTTC
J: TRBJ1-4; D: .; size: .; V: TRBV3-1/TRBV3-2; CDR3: CASSQDPQGGEKLFF; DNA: TGTGCCAGCAGCCAAGATCCCCAGGGAGGCGAAAAACTGTTTTTT
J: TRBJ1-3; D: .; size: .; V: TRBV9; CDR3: CASSVGQGLLGNTIYF; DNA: TGTGCCAGCAGCGTAGGGCAGGGCCTTTTAGGAAACACCATATATTTT
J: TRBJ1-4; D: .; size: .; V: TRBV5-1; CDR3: CASSLAGRTEKLFF; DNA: TGCGCCAGCAGCTTGGCAGGGAGGACTGAAAAACTGTTTTTT
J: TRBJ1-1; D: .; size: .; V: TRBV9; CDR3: CASSVAGQSESGNTEAFF; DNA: TGTGCCAGCAGCGTAGCGGGGCAGTCGGAGAGTGGGAACACTGAAGCTTTCTTT